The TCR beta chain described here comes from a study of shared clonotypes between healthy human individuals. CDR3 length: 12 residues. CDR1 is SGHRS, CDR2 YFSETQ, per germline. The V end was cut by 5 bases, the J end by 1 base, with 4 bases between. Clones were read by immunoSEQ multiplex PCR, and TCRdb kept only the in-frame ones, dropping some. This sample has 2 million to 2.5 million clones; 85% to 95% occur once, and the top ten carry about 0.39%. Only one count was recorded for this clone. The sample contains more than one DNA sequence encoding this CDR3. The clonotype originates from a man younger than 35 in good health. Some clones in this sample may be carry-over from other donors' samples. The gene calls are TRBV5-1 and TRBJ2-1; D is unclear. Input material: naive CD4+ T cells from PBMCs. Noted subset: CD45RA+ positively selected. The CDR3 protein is CASRGSYNEQFF. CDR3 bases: TGCGCCAGCAGAGGGTCCTACAATGAGCAGTTCTTC.